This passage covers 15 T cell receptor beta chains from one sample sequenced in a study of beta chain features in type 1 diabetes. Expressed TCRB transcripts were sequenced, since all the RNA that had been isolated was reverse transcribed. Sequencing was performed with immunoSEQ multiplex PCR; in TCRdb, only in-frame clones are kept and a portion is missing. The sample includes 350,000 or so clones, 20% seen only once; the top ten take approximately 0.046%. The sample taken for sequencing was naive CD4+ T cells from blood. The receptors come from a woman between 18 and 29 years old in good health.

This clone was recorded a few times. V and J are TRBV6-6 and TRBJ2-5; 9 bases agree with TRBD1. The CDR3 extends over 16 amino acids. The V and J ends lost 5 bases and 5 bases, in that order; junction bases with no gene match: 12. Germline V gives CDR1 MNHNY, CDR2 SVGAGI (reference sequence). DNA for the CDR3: TGTGCCAGCAGTGGGGACAGGGCCAGTTCGGGGGAGACCCAGTACTTC. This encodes CASSGDRASSGETQYF.

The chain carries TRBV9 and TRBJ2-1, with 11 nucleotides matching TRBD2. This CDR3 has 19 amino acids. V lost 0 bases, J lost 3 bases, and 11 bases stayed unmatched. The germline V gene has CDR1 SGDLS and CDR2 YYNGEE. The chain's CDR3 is CASSVGTSGGPLFYNEQFF. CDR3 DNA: TGTGCCAGCAGCGTAGGAACTAGCGGGGGACCACTATTCTACAATGAGCAGTTCTTC.

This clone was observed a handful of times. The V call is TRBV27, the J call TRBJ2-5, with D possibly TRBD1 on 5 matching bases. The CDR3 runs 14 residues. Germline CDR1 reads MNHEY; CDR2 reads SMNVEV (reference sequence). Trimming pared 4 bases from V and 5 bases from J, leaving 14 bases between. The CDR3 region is CASSSFRATETQYF. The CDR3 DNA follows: TGTGCCAGCAGTTCGTTCAGGGCCACGGAGACCCAGTACTTC.

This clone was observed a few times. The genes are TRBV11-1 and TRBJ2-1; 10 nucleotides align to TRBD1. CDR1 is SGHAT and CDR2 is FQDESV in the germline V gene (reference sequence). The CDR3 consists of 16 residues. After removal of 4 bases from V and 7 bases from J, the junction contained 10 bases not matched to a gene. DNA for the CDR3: TGTGCCAGCAGCTCAGACAGGGGGCGCGAGGCTAATGAGCAGTTCTTC. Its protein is CASSSDRGREANEQFF.

The CDR3 spells CASSFAAGPSYEQYF. The CDR3 DNA reads as TGTGCCAGCAGCTTCGCAGCGGGTCCGTCCTACGAGCAGTACTTC. The chain employs TRBV5-4 and TRBJ2-7; possibly TRBD2 for D (6 bases). V was cut by 2 bases and J by 1 base, with 13 bases left in between. The length of the CDR3 is 15 residues. Germline CDR1 and CDR2: SGHNT and YYREEE (reference sequence). The entire variable domain, with the rest obtained from reference TRBV5-4 and TRBJ2-7, is as follows: ETGVTQSPTHLIKTRGQQVTLRCSSQSGHNTVSWYQQALGQGPQFIFQYYREEENGRGNFPPRFSGLQFPNYSSELNVNALELDDSALYLCASSFAAGPSYEQYFGPGTRLTVT.

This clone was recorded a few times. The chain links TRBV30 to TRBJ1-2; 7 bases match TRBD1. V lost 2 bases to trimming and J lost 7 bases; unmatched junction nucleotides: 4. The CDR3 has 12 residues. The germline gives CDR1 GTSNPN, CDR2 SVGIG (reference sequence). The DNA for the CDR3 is TGTGCCTGGAGTCTACCAGGGGGTGGCTACACCTTC. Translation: CAWSLPGGGYTF. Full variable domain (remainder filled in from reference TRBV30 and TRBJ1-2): SQTIHQWPATLVQPVGSPLSLECTVEGTSNPNLYWYRQAAGRGLQLLFYSVGIGQISSEVPQNLSASRPQDRQFILSSKKLLLSDSGFYLCAWSLPGGGYTFGSGTRLTVV.

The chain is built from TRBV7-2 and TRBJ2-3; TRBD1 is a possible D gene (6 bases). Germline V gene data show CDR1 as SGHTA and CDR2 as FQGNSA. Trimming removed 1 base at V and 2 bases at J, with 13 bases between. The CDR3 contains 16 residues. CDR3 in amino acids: CASSLGGQVFTDTQYF. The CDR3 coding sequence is TGTGCCAGCAGCTTAGGGGGACAAGTTTTCACAGATACGCAGTATTTT.

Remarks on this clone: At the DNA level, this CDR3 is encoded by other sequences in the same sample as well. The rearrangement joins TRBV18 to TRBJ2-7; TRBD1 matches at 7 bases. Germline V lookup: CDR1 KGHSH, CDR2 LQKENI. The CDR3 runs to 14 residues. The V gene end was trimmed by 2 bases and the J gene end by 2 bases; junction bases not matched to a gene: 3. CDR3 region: CASSPGTEAYEQYF. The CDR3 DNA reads TGTGCCAGCTCACCAGGGACAGAGGCCTACGAGCAGTACTTC. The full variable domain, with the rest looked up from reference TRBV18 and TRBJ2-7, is NAGVMQNPRHLVRRRGQEARLRCSPMKGHSHVYWYRQLPEEGLKFMVYLQKENIIDESGMPKERFSAEFPKEGPSILRIQQVVRGDSAAYFCASSPGTEAYEQYFGPGTRLTVT.

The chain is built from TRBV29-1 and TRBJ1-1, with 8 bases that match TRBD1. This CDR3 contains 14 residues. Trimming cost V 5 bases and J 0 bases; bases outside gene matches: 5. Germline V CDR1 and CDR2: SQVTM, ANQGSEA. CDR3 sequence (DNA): TGCAGCGTTAACTACAGGGGGGTGAACACTGAAGCTTTCTTT. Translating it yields CSVNYRGVNTEAFF.

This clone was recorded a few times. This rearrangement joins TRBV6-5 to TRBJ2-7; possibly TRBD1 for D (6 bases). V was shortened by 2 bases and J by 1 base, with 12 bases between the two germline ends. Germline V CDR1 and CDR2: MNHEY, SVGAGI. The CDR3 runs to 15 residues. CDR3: CASSYDTGISYEQYF. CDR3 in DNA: TGTGCCAGCAGTTACGATACAGGGATTTCCTACGAGCAGTACTTC.

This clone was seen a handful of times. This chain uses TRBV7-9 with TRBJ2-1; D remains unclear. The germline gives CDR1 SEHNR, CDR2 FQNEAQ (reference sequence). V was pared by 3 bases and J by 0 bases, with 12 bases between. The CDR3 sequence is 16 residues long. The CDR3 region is CASSLLASGSYNEQFF. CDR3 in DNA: TGTGCCAGCAGCTTGTTGGCCTCGGGCTCCTACAATGAGCAGTTCTTC. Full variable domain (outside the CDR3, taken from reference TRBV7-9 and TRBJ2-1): DTGVSQNPRHKITKRGQNVTFRCDPISEHNRLYWYRQTLGQGPEFLTYFQNEAQLEKSRLLSDRFSAERPKGSFSTLEIQRTEQGDSAMYLCASSLLASGSYNEQFFGPGTRLTVL.

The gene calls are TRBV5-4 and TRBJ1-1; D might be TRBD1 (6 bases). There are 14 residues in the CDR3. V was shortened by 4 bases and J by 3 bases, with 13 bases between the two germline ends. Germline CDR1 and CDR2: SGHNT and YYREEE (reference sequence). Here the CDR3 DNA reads TGTGCCAGCAGCCACCGGGACATGGACACTGAAGCTTTCTTT. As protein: CASSHRDMDTEAFF.

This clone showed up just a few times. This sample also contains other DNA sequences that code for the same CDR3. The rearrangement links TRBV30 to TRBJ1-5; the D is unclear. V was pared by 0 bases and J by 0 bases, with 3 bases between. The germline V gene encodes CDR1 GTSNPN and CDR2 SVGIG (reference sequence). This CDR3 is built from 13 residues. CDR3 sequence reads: CAWSVSSNQPQHF. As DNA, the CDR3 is TGTGCCTGGAGTGTGAGTAGCAATCAGCCCCAGCATTTT.

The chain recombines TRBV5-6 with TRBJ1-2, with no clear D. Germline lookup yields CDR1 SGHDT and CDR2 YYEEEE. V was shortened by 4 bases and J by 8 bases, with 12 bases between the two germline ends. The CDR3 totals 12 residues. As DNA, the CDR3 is TGTGCCAGCAGCCCCGGGAGGCGCGGCTACACCTTC. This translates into CASSPGRRGYTF.

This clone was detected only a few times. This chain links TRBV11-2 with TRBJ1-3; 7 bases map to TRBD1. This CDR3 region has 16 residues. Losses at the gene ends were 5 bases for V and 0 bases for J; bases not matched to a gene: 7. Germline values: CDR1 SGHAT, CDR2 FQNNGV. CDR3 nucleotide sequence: TGTGCCAGCAGCCGAATCGACAGGGACTCTGGAAACACCATATATTTT. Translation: CASSRIDRDSGNTIYF.